This T cell receptor (beta chain) was found in a study of T-cell reconstitution after alpha-beta-depleted transplantation in children. Germline V CDR1 and CDR2: MGHRA, YSYEKL. The CDR3 runs 17 residues. Deletions cut 4 bases from V and 5 bases from J, with 21 bases between. Using unique molecular identifiers, the investigators prepared the TCRbeta library. TCRdb recomputed calls from the PCR reads with MiXCR, one row per CDR3 protein. The data contain roughly 590,000 distinct CDR3 sequences, around a sixth of them singletons. The sample here was PBMCs from the stem cell graft donor, taken from the stem cell graft. The chain joins TRBV4-1 to TRBJ1-5; no reliable D call. The sequence was collected from a human donor who donated a stem cell graft to a child with acute myeloid leukemia. The chain's CDR3 is CASSLAPAQAGYQPQHF. The CDR3 DNA sequence: TGCGCCAGCAGCCTCGCCCCAGCGCAGGCGGGTTATCAGCCCCAGCATTTT.